The clone carrying this T cell receptor beta chain was counted only a few times. These data originate in a study of T cell clones after liver transplantation. Trimming cost V 6 bases and J 6 bases, with 15 bases left between them. This CDR3 contains 14 residues. Germline V CDR1 and CDR2: MNHNS, SASEGT. The assay was immunoSEQ multiplex PCR, and TCRdb's table has in-frame clones only and misses some. Seen here are about 12,000 clones, 74% observed once, and the top ten hold 31%. This sequence was found in a human patient who received a liver transplant. Some T cells may be transferred from the graft donor. This chain links TRBV6-1 with TRBJ2-1; D ambiguous. Sequenced material: CD8+ T cells from blood, taken at the 22-month timepoint. This CDR3 is CASRGSYLFNEQFF. In nucleotides, the CDR3 is TGTGCCAGCAGGGGTAGTTACCTTTTCAATGAGCAGTTCTTC.